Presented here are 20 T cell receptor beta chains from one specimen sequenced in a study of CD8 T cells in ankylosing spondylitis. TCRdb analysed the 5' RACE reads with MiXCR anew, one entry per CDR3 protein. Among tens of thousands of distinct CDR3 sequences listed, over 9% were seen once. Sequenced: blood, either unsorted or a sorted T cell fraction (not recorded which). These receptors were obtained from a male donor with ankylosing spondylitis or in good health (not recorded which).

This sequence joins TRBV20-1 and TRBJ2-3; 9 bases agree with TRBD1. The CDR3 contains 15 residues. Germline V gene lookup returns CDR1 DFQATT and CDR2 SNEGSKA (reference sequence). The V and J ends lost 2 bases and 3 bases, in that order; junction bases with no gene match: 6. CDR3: CSARPNRGRTDTQYF. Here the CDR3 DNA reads TGCAGTGCTAGACCCAACAGGGGGCGAACAGATACGCAGTATTTT.

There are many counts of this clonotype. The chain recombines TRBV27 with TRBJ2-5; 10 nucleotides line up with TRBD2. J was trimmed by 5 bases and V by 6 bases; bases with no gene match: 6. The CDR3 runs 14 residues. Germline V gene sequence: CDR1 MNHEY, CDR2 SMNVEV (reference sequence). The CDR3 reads CASRGSGRAETQYF. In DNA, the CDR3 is TGTGCCAGCAGGGGAAGCGGGAGGGCTGAGACCCAGTACTTC.

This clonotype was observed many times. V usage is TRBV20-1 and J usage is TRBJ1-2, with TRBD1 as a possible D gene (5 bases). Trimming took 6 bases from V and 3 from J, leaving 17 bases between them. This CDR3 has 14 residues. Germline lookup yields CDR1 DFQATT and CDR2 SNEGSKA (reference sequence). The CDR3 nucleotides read TGCAGTGCCCGCCGGGGAGGGGTTGACTATGGCTACACCTTC. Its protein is CSARRGGVDYGYTF.

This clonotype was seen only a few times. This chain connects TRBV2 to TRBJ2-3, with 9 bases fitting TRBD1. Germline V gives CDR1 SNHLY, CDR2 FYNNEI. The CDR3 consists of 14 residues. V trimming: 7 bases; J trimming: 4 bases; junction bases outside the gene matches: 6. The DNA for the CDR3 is TGTGCCAGCACCTTGGACAGGGGCCCAGATACGCAGTATTTT. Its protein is CASTLDRGPDTQYF.

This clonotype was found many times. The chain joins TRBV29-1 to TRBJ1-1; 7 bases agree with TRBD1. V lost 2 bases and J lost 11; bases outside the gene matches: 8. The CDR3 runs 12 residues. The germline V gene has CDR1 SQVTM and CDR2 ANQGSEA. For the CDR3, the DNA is TGCAGCGTTGAAAAGGGGGACAGACGGGCTTTCTTT. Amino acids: CSVEKGDRRAFF.

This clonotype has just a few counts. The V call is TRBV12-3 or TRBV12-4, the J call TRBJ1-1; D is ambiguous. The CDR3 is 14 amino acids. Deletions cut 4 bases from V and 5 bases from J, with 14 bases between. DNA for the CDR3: TGTGCCAGCAGTTCAACCTTAGTCCGGACTGAAGCTTTCTTT. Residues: CASSSTLVRTEAFF.

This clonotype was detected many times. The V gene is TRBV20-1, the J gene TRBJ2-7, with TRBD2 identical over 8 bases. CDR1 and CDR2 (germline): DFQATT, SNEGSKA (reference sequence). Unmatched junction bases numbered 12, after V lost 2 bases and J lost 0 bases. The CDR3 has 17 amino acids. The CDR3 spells CSARKGDRGLDSYEQYF. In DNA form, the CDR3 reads TGCAGTGCTAGAAAAGGGGACCGGGGACTAGACTCCTACGAGCAGTACTTC.

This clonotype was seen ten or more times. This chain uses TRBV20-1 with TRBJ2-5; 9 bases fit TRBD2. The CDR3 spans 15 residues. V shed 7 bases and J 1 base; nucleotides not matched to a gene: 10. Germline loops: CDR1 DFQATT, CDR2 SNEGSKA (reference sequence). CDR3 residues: CSVRSGSQTQETQYF. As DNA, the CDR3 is TGCAGTGTACGTAGCGGGAGCCAGACCCAAGAGACCCAGTACTTC.

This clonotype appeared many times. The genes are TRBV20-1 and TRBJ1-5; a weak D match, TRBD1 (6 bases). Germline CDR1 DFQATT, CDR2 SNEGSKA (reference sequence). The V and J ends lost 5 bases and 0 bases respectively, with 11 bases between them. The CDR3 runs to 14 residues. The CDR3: CSAVQGNSNQPQHF. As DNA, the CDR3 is TGCAGTGCTGTACAGGGAAATAGCAATCAGCCCCAGCATTTT.

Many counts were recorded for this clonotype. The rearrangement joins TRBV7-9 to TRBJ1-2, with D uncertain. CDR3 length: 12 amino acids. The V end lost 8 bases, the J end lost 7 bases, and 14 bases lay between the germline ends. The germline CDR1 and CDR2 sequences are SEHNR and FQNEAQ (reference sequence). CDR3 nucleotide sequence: TGTGCCAGCTCTGAAACGGCTAGTGGCTACACCTTC. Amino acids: CASSETASGYTF.

CDR3 sequence (DNA): TGTGCCAGCTCACACAAGGGGCAGGGCTATGGCTACACCTTC. This gives the protein CASSHKGQGYGYTF. J is TRBJ1-2 and V is TRBV18; D is perhaps TRBD1 (5 bases). This CDR3 is built from 14 residues. V lost 4 bases and J lost 4, with 13 bases in between. Germline V gene sequence: CDR1 KGHSH, CDR2 LQKENI.

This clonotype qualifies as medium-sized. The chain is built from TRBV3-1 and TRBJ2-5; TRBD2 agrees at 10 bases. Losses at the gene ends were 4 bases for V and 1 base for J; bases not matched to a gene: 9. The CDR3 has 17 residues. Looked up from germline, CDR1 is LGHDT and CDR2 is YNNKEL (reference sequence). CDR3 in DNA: TGTGCCAGCAGCCTCGTGTTCACTAGCGGGGCCCAAGAGACCCAGTACTTC. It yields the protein CASSLVFTSGAQETQYF.

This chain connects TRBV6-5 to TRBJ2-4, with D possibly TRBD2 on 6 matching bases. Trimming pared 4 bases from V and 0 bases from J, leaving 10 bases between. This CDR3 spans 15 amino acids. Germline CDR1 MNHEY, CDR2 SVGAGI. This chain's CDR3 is CASSSSAGAKNIQYF. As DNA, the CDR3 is TGTGCCAGCAGTTCTTCAGCGGGAGCCAAAAACATTCAGTACTTC.

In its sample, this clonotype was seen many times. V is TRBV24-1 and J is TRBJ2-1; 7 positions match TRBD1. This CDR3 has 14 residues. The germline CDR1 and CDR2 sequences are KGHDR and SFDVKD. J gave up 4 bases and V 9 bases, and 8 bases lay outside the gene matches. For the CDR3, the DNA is TGTGCCACCGGAGAGGGACAGAGGTACAATGAGCAGTTCTTC. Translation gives CATGEGQRYNEQFF.

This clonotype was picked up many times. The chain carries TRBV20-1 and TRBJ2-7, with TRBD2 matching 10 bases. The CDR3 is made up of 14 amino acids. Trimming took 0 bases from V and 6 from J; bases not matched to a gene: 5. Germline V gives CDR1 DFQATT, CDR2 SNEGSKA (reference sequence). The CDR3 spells CSAREGLAGVEQYF. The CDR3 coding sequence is TGCAGTGCTAGAGAAGGTCTAGCGGGAGTCGAGCAGTACTTC.

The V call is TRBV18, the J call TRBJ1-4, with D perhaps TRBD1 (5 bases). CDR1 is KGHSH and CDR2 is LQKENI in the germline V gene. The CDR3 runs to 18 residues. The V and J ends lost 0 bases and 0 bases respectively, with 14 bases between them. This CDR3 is CASSPPVQGKATNEKLFF. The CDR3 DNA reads TGTGCCAGCTCACCACCGGTCCAGGGCAAAGCAACTAATGAAAAACTGTTTTTT.

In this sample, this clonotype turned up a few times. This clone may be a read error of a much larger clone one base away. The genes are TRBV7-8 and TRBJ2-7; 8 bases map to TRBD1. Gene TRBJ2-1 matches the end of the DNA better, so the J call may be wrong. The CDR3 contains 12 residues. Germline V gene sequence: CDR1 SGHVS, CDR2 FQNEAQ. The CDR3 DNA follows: TGTGCCAGCAGCCACAGGGGGGAGGAGCAGTTCTTC. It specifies CASSHRGEEQFF.

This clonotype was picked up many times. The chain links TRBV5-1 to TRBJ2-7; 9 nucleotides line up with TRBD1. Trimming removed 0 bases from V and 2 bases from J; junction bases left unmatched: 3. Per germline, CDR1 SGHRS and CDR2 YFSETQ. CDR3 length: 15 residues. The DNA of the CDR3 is TGCGCCAGCAGCTTGGTTGGGACAGGGACCTACGAGCAGTACTTC. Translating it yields CASSLVGTGTYEQYF. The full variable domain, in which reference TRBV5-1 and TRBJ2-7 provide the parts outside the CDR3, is KAGVTQTPRYLIKTRGQQVTLSCSPISGHRSVSWYQQTPGQGLQFLFEYFSETQRNKGNFPGRFSGRQFSNSRSEMNVSTLELGDSALYLCASSLVGTGTYEQYFGPGTRLTVT.

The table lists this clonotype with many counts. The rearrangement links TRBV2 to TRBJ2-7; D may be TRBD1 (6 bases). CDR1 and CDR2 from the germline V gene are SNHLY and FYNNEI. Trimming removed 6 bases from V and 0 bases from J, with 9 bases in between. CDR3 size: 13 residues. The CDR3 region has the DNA TGTGCCAGCAGGAGGGGGATCTCCTACGAGCAGTACTTC. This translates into CASRRGISYEQYF.

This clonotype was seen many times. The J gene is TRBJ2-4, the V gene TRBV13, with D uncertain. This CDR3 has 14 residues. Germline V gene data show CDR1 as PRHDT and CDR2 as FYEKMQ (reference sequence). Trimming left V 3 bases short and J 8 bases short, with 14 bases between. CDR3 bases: TGTGCCAGCAGCTTGAGAAGCCGGGCGGACATTCAGTACTTC. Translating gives CASSLRSRADIQYF.